The 17 T cell receptor beta chains reported below all come from one sample, sequenced in a study of cytomegalovirus exposure and HLA in healthy donors. Primers for the PCR totalled 60 Vbeta and 13 Jbeta. Sequencing used immunoSEQ multiplex PCR; TCRdb keeps in-frame clones, though not all of them. Of roughly 100,000 clones in the sample, 65% to 85% were seen once. The sample taken for sequencing was PBMCs. All receptors come from a man in his fifties or sixties in good health and CMV-seronegative.

The table lists this clone with a few counts. The rearrangement uses TRBV11-2 and TRBJ1-1; 10 positions agree with TRBD1. Germline CDR1 and CDR2: SGHAT and FQNNGV. With 6 bases clipped from V and 5 bases from J, the junction kept 9 bases outside the gene matches. This CDR3 has 15 residues. CDR3 protein: CASRRGGTGVTEAFF. The DNA of the CDR3 is TGTGCCAGCAGACGCGGAGGGACAGGGGTGACTGAAGCTTTCTTT.

The chain employs TRBV15 and TRBJ1-1; 11 bases match TRBD1. Looked up from germline, CDR1 is LNHNV and CDR2 is YYDKDF (reference sequence). The CDR3 contains 20 residues. The V segment lost 1 base and the J segment 2 bases; nucleotides outside the gene matches: 15. The CDR3 DNA follows: TGTGCCACCAGCAGAGGCCTCTCCCCCGGGACAGGGGGAACAAACACTGAAGCTTTCTTT. Residues: CATSRGLSPGTGGTNTEAFF.

The chain links TRBV7-2 to TRBJ1-1, with D maybe TRBD1 (5 bases). There are 14 residues in the CDR3. V lost 2 bases and J lost 5, with 12 bases in between. The germline CDR1 and CDR2 sequences are SGHTA and FQGNSA. Here the CDR3 DNA reads TGTGCCAGCAGCTTAAAAGGGCGGGGGACTGAAGCTTTCTTT. This codes for CASSLKGRGTEAFF.

Only a few counts were recorded for this clone. The V gene is TRBV2, the J gene TRBJ2-7; TRBD1 matches at 7 bases. This CDR3 is 15 amino acids long. J gave up 5 bases and V 6 bases, and 13 bases lay outside the gene matches. The V gene's germline CDR1 is SNHLY and CDR2 FYNNEI. The CDR3 is CASSPLGQIDNEQYF. Written as DNA, the CDR3 is TGTGCCAGCAGCCCTCTGGGACAGATTGATAACGAGCAGTACTTC.

The genes are TRBV30 and TRBJ1-5, with a possible D match to TRBD1 (6 bases). V lost 3 bases and J lost 2, with 11 bases in between. The CDR3 length is 14 residues. Per the germline V gene, CDR1 is GTSNPN and CDR2 is SVGIG (reference sequence). CDR3 in amino acids: CAWSGDNGNQPQHF. Written as DNA, the CDR3 is TGTGCCTGGAGCGGGGACAACGGCAATCAGCCCCAGCATTTT.

This clone was counted only a few times. The chain employs TRBV2 and TRBJ1-1, with D possibly being TRBD1 (6 bases). CDR3 length: 14 amino acids. From germline, CDR1 is SNHLY and CDR2 FYNNEI. V was shortened by 5 bases and J by 4 bases, with 14 bases between the two germline ends. Here the CDR3 reads CASSTQGTGTEAFF. The CDR3 DNA reads as TGTGCCAGCAGTACCCAGGGGACGGGCACTGAAGCTTTCTTT.

The gene calls are TRBV2 and TRBJ2-1; maybe TRBD2 (7 bases). The V gene lost 7 bases and the J gene lost 0 bases, with 16 bases spanning the gap. The germline CDR1 and CDR2 sequences are SNHLY and FYNNEI. This CDR3 has 16 residues. CDR3 in amino acids: CASTLGGGHSYNEQFF. The CDR3 DNA sequence: TGTGCCAGCACCCTGGGCGGGGGCCACTCCTACAATGAGCAGTTCTTC.

The chain combines TRBV28 with TRBJ1-6; no clear D gene. V was shortened by 7 bases and J by 0 bases, with 10 bases between the two germline ends. The CDR3 runs 15 residues. The germline CDR1 and CDR2 sequences are MDHEN and SYDVKM. The CDR3 loop is CASKDGSSYNSPLHF. In DNA form, the CDR3 reads TGTGCCAGCAAGGACGGGAGCTCCTATAATTCACCCCTCCACTTT.

The J gene is TRBJ2-2, the V gene TRBV7-3; 12 bases are shared with TRBD1. Germline V gene sequence: CDR1 SGHTA, CDR2 FQGTGA. This CDR3 is 22 amino acids long. V shed 3 bases, J shed 6 bases, and the junction held 23 bases outside the gene matches. CDR3 loop: CASSFRCDRDRGHMASAGELFF. The CDR3 bases are TGTGCCAGCAGCTTCCGATGTGACCGGGACAGGGGGCACATGGCGAGCGCCGGGGAGCTGTTTTTT.

The chain has TRBV27 and TRBJ1-2; D is possibly TRBD1 (6 bases). CDR3 length: 20 residues. CDR1 is MNHEY and CDR2 is SMNVEV in the germline V gene (reference sequence). V shed 5 bases and J shed 6 bases, with 34 bases lying between them. This CDR3 is CASSLLPTSQTGRRIDGYTF. The CDR3 DNA reads TGTGCCAGCAGTCTCCTACCCACATCCCAGACAGGACGAAGGATAGATGGCTACACCTTC.

The chain links TRBV19 to TRBJ1-5, with 9 positions matching TRBD1. The CDR3 extends over 13 amino acids. V gave up 6 bases and J gave up 6 bases; unmatched junction bases: 3. Germline-derived CDR1 and CDR2 are LNHDA and SQIVND (reference sequence). CDR3 region: CASSGTGPQPQHF. The CDR3 nucleotides read TGTGCCAGTAGCGGGACAGGGCCTCAGCCCCAGCATTTT.

This clone was counted only a few times. The rearrangement joins TRBV9 to TRBJ2-1; 9 bases fit TRBD1. Trimming took 0 bases from V and 8 from J; bases not matched to a gene: 6. CDR1 is SGDLS and CDR2 is YYNGEE in the germline V gene. The length of the CDR3 is 15 residues. CDR3 in DNA: TGTGCCAGCAGCGTAGTGGGGACAGGGAAGCATGAGCAGTTCTTC. It yields the protein CASSVVGTGKHEQFF.

The chain employs TRBV30 and TRBJ1-1; D is unresolved. V was cut by 5 bases and J by 3 bases, with 16 bases left in between. From germline, CDR1 is GTSNPN and CDR2 SVGIG (reference sequence). The CDR3 covers 14 residues. The CDR3 coding sequence is TGTGCCTGGGGCGAACCCTCCGGGGACACTGAAGCTTTCTTT. Translating gives CAWGEPSGDTEAFF.

The gene calls are TRBV9 and TRBJ1-1; D is ambiguous. There are 13 residues in the CDR3. V was clipped by 0 bases and J by 4 bases, with 7 bases between them. CDR1 SGDLS and CDR2 YYNGEE come from the germline V gene. The CDR3 DNA reads as TGTGCCAGCAGCGTAGGGAGGATCACTGAAGCTTTCTTT. It is translated as CASSVGRITEAFF. The full variable domain, its missing parts supplied by reference TRBV9 and TRBJ1-1, is DSGVTQTPKHLITATGQRVTLRCSPRSGDLSVYWYQQSLDQGLQFLIQYYNGEERAKGNILERFSAQQFPDLHSELNLSSLELGDSALYFCASSVGRITEAFFGQGTRLTVV.

The chain links TRBV4-1 to TRBJ2-2, with D perhaps TRBD2 (6 bases). V was shortened by 1 base and J by 1 base, with 13 bases between the two germline ends. The CDR3 spans 17 residues. Per germline, CDR1 MGHRA and CDR2 YSYEKL. The CDR3, as DNA: TGCGCCAGCAGCCAAGTAGCGGAACTGGGGAACACCGGGGAGCTGTTTTTT. Its translation: CASSQVAELGNTGELFF.

The CDR3, as DNA: TGTGCCTGGGGGGCGGGAGGGCGGGATACGCAGTATTTT. This sequence encodes CAWGAGGRDTQYF. The chain has TRBV30 and TRBJ2-3; TRBD2 matches at 9 bases. V lost 5 bases and J lost 6; bases outside the gene matches: 6. Germline CDR1 reads GTSNPN; CDR2 reads SVGIG (reference sequence). The CDR3 contains 13 residues.

The chain has TRBV19 and TRBJ2-1; 7 bases align to TRBD1. This CDR3 is 14 amino acids long. The germline gives CDR1 LNHDA, CDR2 SQIVND (reference sequence). V lost 1 base and J lost 5; bases outside the gene matches: 2. The CDR3 loop reads CASSIVQGNNEQFF. The CDR3 bases are TGTGCCAGTAGTATAGTACAGGGGAACAATGAGCAGTTCTTC.